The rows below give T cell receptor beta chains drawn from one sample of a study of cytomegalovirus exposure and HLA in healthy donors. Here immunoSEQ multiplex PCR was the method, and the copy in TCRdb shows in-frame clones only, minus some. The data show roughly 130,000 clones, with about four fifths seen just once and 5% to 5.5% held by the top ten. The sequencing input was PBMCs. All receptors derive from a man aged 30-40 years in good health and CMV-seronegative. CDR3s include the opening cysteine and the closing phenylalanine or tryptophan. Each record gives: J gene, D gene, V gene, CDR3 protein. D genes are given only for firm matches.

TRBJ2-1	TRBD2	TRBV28	CASTLPGGGGYNEQFF
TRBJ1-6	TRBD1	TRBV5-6	CASSLDRGVYNSPLHF
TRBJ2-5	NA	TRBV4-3	CASSQDPRGETQYF
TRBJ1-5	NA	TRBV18	CASSPSSNQPQHF
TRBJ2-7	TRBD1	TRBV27	CASSFVGTGVYEQYF
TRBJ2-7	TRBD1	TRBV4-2	CASSQDSRAGGHEQYF
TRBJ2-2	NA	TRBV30	CAWSVGQGKAGGLFF
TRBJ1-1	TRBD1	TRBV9	CASSLGQGVTEAFF
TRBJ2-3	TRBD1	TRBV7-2	CASSWDRRSTDTQYF
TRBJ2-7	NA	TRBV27	CASSSLYEQYF
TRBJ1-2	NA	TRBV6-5	CASSYSVVGGRWGYTF
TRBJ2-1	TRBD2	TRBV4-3	CASSQVLGAGEQFF
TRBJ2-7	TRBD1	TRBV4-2	CASSPTRQGISYEQYF
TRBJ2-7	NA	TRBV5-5	CASSPDTVSYEQYF
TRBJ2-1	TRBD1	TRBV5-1	CASSKQTGTGYNEQFF
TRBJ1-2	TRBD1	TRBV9	CASSVEFGDRGGYTF
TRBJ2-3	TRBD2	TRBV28	CASSLLREWASTDTQYF
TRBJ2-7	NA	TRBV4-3	CASSQDGKAEASYEQYF
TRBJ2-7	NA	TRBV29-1	CSVEDRAGLGEQYF
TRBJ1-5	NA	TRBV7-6	CASSLEDSGQPQHF
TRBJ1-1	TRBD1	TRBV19	CASSLNRGTEAFF
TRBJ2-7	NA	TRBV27	CASRSQNNLYEQYF
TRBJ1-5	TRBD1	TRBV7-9	CASSPGTASNQPQHF
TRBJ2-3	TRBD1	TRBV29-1	CSAYRDRGILASTDTQYF
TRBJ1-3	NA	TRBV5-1	CASSLDFSSGNTIYF
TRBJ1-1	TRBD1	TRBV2	CASSLPFNQGGAFF
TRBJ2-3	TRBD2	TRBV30	CAWSLTGGPGDTDTQYF
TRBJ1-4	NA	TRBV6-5	CASSPDGLNEKLFF
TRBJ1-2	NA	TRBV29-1	CSVVGQGSGYTF